This TCR beta chain was identified in a study of long-term antiretroviral therapy in people with HIV. The assay, immunoSEQ v3.0, was run at survey level. For each individual sample, sequencing targeted roughly 35,000-55,000 T-cell genomes. TCRdb's copy holds only in-frame clones and misses some; the assay was immunoSEQ multiplex PCR. This sample carries some 17,000 clones, less than 80% of them seen once, and the ten largest clones take roughly 14%. Of note for this clone: Its antigen is undetermined.

Study-level points and caveats: CDR3 lengths in HIV samples spanned a narrower range than controls.

Each donor provided at least one pre-ART PBMC sample and at least two post-ART PBMC samples. The source was unsorted PBMCs, collected less than 3.3 years after starting antiretroviral therapy. This TCR was sampled from a woman between 40 and 55 years old with HIV.

CDR3 protein: CASSEGLQGAQANEKLFF. DNA for the CDR3: TGTGCCAGCAGTGAAGGGTTGCAGGGGGCGCAGGCTAATGAAAAACTGTTTTTT. This rearrangement joins TRBV2 to TRBJ1-4; 8 nucleotides match TRBD1. CDR1 and CDR2 (germline): SNHLY, FYNNEI. The length of the CDR3 is 18 residues. Losses at the gene ends were 1 base for V and 3 bases for J; bases not matched to a gene: 10.